A single sample gave rise to the 30 T cell receptor beta chains below, sequenced in a study of siplizumab effects on memory and regulatory T cells (dated by TCRdb to the late 2010s). Library creation used the immunoSEQ multiplex PCR assay. TCRdb obtained this table from immuneACCESS and retained in-frame rearrangements with V and J assigned. These tables miss some clones; where compared with another copy, unresolved V genes account for less than half of the shortfall, and the remainder is unexplained. A total of approximately 100,000 clones appear in this sample, 92% of them only once. The top ten clones comprise approximately 0.75% of the sample. The sample was Tregs sorted from blood. The receptors here all came from a human donor in good health.

The chain links TRBV11-2 to TRBJ1-6; D not resolved. CDR3 size: 16 residues. Germline V gene sequence: CDR1 SGHAT, CDR2 FQNNGV. Trimming stripped 5 bases from V and 9 bases from J, with 20 bases between. This chain's CDR3 is CASSLLGEGQSSPLHF. DNA of the CDR3: TGTGCCAGCAGCCTCCTCGGGGAAGGGCAAAGTTCACCCCTCCACTTT. The full variable domain, its missing parts supplied by reference TRBV11-2 and TRBJ1-6, is EAGVAQSPRYKIIEKRQSVAFWCNPISGHATLYWYQQILGQGPKLLIQFQNNGVVDDSQLPKDRFSAERLKGVDSTLKIQPAKLEDSAVYLCASSLLGEGQSSPLHFGNGTRLTVT.

A remark on this clone: The same CDR3 is also encoded by other DNA sequences in this sample. CDR3 residues: CASSVEVGPYGYTF. For the CDR3, the DNA is TGTGCCAGCAGCGTAGAGGTCGGACCCTATGGCTACACCTTC. The V and J genes are TRBV9 and TRBJ1-2; unclear D gene. Germline CDR1 reads SGDLS; CDR2 reads YYNGEE. V lost 0 bases to trimming and J lost 4 bases, with 10 bases between them. The CDR3 is 14 residues long.

DNA for the CDR3: TGTGCCAGCAGGACAGGGGCCGCGGGTCCCCAGCATTTT. Its protein product is CASRTGAAGPQHF. This sequence joins TRBV6-1 and TRBJ1-5, with 8 bases fitting TRBD1. After removal of 6 bases from V and 10 bases from J, the junction contained 8 bases not matched to a gene. The CDR3 sequence is 13 residues long. The germline gives CDR1 MNHNS, CDR2 SASEGT.

The chain has TRBV18 and TRBJ2-1; TRBD2 matches 14 bases. The germline V gene encodes CDR1 KGHSH and CDR2 LQKENI. The V segment lost 0 bases and the J segment 6 bases; nucleotides outside the gene matches: 1. The CDR3 spans 16 residues. CDR3 protein: CASSPPGTSGSNEQFF. The CDR3 DNA is TGTGCCAGCTCACCACCGGGGACTAGCGGGAGCAATGAGCAGTTCTTC.

The rearrangement joins TRBV7-9 to TRBJ2-6; no definite D call. The germline CDR1 and CDR2 sequences are SEHNR and FQNEAQ (reference sequence). With 5 bases removed from V and 0 bases from J, the gap between germline ends came to 11 bases. There are 16 residues in the CDR3. The DNA for the CDR3 is TGTGCCAGCAGCCCAACATCTCTCTCTGGGGCCAACGTCCTGACTTTC. This codes for CASSPTSLSGANVLTF.

V is TRBV7-8 and J is TRBJ2-7; D tentatively fits TRBD1 or TRBD2 (5 bases each). The V end was cut by 2 bases, the J end by 6 bases, with 14 bases between. The CDR3 consists of 14 residues. Germline V gene sequence: CDR1 SGHVS, CDR2 FQNEAQ. CDR3 sequence reads: CASSLTGAGPEQYF. CDR3 DNA: TGTGCCAGCAGCTTAACCGGGGCAGGGCCCGAGCAGTACTTC. The full variable domain, completed using reference TRBV7-8 and TRBJ2-7, is GAGVSQSPRYKVAKRGQDVALRCDPISGHVSLFWYQQALGQGPEFLTYFQNEAQLDKSGLPSDRFFAERPEGSVSTLKIQRTQQEDSAVYLCASSLTGAGPEQYFGPGTRLTVT.

This sequence joins TRBV11-3 and TRBJ2-3, with D perhaps matching TRBD1 or TRBD2 (6 bases each). Germline V lookup: CDR1 SGHNT, CDR2 YENEEA. The CDR3 sequence is 16 residues long. Trimming stripped 2 bases from V and 2 bases from J, with 14 bases between. CDR3 region: CASSLSEGGNTDTQYF. The CDR3 DNA reads as TGTGCCAGCAGCTTATCCGAGGGGGGAAACACAGATACGCAGTATTTT.

The rearrangement joins TRBV20-1 to TRBJ2-3; D gene uncertain. The CDR3 covers 10 residues. Germline V gene sequence: CDR1 DFQATT, CDR2 SNEGSKA (reference sequence). With 6 bases removed from V and 6 bases from J, the gap between germline ends came to 7 bases. The CDR3 DNA reads TGCAGTGCCCATCTGGATACGCAGTATTTT. Translating gives CSAHLDTQYF.

The chain couples TRBV5-1 to TRBJ1-2; TRBD1 aligns across 8 bases. The V gene's germline CDR1 is SGHRS and CDR2 YFSETQ. This CDR3 region has 18 residues. Trimming at V came to 4 bases and at J to 4 bases, leaving 18 bases not matched to a gene. The CDR3 DNA reads TGCGCCAGCAGCCCTTTTCCCGTAGCAGGGGGCTCTCCCTATGGCTACACCTTC. Its translation: CASSPFPVAGGSPYGYTF. The entire variable domain, with the rest obtained from reference TRBV5-1 and TRBJ1-2, is as follows: KAGVTQTPRYLIKTRGQQVTLSCSPISGHRSVSWYQQTPGQGLQFLFEYFSETQRNKGNFPGRFSGRQFSNSRSEMNVSTLELGDSALYLCASSPFPVAGGSPYGYTFGSGTRLTVV.

The chain joins TRBV5-1 to TRBJ2-5, with TRBD1 identical over 10 bases. Per germline, CDR1 SGHRS and CDR2 YFSETQ. V was clipped by 0 bases and J by 5 bases; unmatched bases: 7. The CDR3 is 16 residues long. Here the CDR3 DNA reads TGCGCCAGCAGCTTGGGCGACAGGGGGCGGCGGGAGACCCAGTACTTC. Encoded protein: CASSLGDRGRRETQYF. Using reference TRBV5-1 and TRBJ2-5 for the parts outside the CDR3, the full variable domain is KAGVTQTPRYLIKTRGQQVTLSCSPISGHRSVSWYQQTPGQGLQFLFEYFSETQRNKGNFPGRFSGRQFSNSRSEMNVSTLELGDSALYLCASSLGDRGRRETQYFGPGTRLLVL.

In its sample, this clone was seen once. The chain joins TRBV30 to TRBJ2-1; no clear D. The V and J ends lost 4 bases and 0 bases respectively, with 7 bases between them. The CDR3 covers 13 residues. Germline assignment: CDR1 GTSNPN and CDR2 SVGIG (reference sequence). The CDR3 reads CAWIVPSYNEQFF. Written as DNA, the CDR3 is TGTGCCTGGATAGTTCCCTCCTACAATGAGCAGTTCTTC.

V is TRBV27 and J is TRBJ2-5; D not resolved. Looked up from germline, CDR1 is MNHEY and CDR2 is SMNVEV (reference sequence). The V end was cut by 2 bases, the J end by 5 bases, with 9 bases between. The CDR3 runs 13 residues. For the CDR3, the DNA is TGTGCCAGCAGTTTACGGGTTAGGGAGACCCAGTACTTC. It encodes CASSLRVRETQYF.

The gene calls are TRBV6-6 and TRBJ1-6, with 9 bases identical to TRBD1. The CDR3 spans 15 residues. Germline loops: CDR1 MNHNY, CDR2 SVGAGI (reference sequence). Losses at the gene ends were 1 base for V and 10 bases for J; bases not matched to a gene: 5. The CDR3 region has the DNA TGTGCCAGCAGTTACTACCGGGACAGGGCCTCACCCCTCCACTTT. This sequence encodes CASSYYRDRASPLHF.

This chain connects TRBV30 to TRBJ1-1, with 10 bases identical to TRBD1. CDR3 length equals 14 residues. Germline loops: CDR1 GTSNPN, CDR2 SVGIG (reference sequence). The V segment lost 2 bases and the J segment 10 bases; nucleotides outside the gene matches: 10. In DNA form, the CDR3 reads TGTGCCTGGAGTCGGGACAGGGGTCAAGGCGGAGCTTTCTTT. Protein sequence: CAWSRDRGQGGAFF.

Of note for this clone: Compared with germline, one end of the junction differs, possibly owing to a read error. The chain has TRBV5-1 and TRBJ2-1, with 10 bases that match TRBD1. Germline CDR1 is SGHRS and CDR2 is YFSETQ. This CDR3 region has 15 residues. CDR3 sequence reads: CASSQPGQGCNGQFF. The CDR3 DNA reads TGCGCCAGCAGCCAGCCGGGACAGGGGTGCAATGGGCAGTTCTTC.

This chain connects TRBV5-1 to TRBJ1-6; no clear D gene. V lost 0 bases, J lost 7 bases, and 5 bases lay in between. The CDR3 consists of 13 residues. Germline V CDR1 and CDR2: SGHRS, YFSETQ. CDR3 protein: CASSLGVNSPLHF. CDR3 nucleotide sequence: TGCGCCAGCAGCTTGGGGGTAAATTCACCCCTCCACTTT.

This chain links TRBV27 with TRBJ1-4; D is possibly TRBD1 (5 bases). Germline V gene lookup returns CDR1 MNHEY and CDR2 SMNVEV (reference sequence). The V end lost 5 bases, the J end lost 6 bases, and 16 bases lay between the germline ends. This CDR3 is 15 amino acids long. The CDR3 bases are TGTGCCAGCAGTCCTTCCCGACAGCCCCATGAAAAACTGTTTTTT. Translated, it gives CASSPSRQPHEKLFF.

The rearrangement uses TRBV11-2 and TRBJ1-3; D not certain. Germline-derived CDR1 and CDR2 are SGHAT and FQNNGV. Trimming removed 5 bases from V and 6 bases from J, with 5 bases in between. The CDR3 consists of 11 residues. In nucleotides, the CDR3 is TGTGCCAGCAGCGTCGAAAACACCATATATTTT. Its protein product is CASSVENTIYF.

This clone was seen only once. The CDR3 nucleotides are TGTGCCAGCAGAAATATGGCTCGGTTAACTGAAGCTTTCTTT. Amino acids: CASRNMARLTEAFF. This chain uses TRBV28 with TRBJ1-1, with D unclear. The CDR3 runs to 14 residues. Deletions cut 6 bases from V and 5 bases from J, with 16 bases between. CDR1 and CDR2 from the germline V gene are MDHEN and SYDVKM.

The gene calls are TRBV28 and TRBJ1-5, with a tentative D call TRBD1 (5 bases). CDR1 is MDHEN, CDR2 SYDVKM, per germline. Trimming pared 1 base from V and 0 bases from J, leaving 13 bases between. The CDR3 contains 17 residues. CDR3 sequence: CASSLLGTAYSNQPQHF. The CDR3 DNA sequence: TGTGCCAGCAGTTTATTAGGGACCGCTTATAGCAATCAGCCCCAGCATTTT.

This chain joins TRBV5-6 and TRBJ2-1; no clear D gene. Trimming shortened V by 2 bases and J by 0 bases, and 12 bases separated the two germline ends. The V gene's germline CDR1 is SGHDT and CDR2 YYEEEE. The CDR3 totals 16 residues. CDR3 DNA sequence: TGTGCCAGCAGCTTATATAAGGGAATCTCCTACAATGAGCAGTTCTTC. Its translation: CASSLYKGISYNEQFF.

The genes are TRBV29-1 and TRBJ1-3; no clear D gene. Trimming cost V 4 bases and J 0 bases, with 7 bases left between them. The V gene's germline CDR1 is SQVTM and CDR2 ANQGSEA. This CDR3 has 13 residues. Here the CDR3 reads CSVAERSGNTIYF. As DNA, the CDR3 is TGCAGCGTTGCGGAGCGCTCTGGAAACACCATATATTTT.

This chain uses TRBV7-6 with TRBJ1-1; D is perhaps TRBD1 (5 bases). Germline V lookup: CDR1 SGHVS, CDR2 FNYEAQ. The V and J ends lost 5 bases and 0 bases respectively, with 10 bases between them. CDR3 size: 14 residues. In DNA, the CDR3 is TGTGCCAGCAGCCCGGGGACGGTGAACACTGAAGCTTTCTTT. Protein: CASSPGTVNTEAFF.

This rearrangement joins TRBV30 to TRBJ1-6, with TRBD1 as a possible D gene (5 bases). The V and J ends lost 1 base and 9 bases respectively, with 16 bases between them. Germline V gives CDR1 GTSNPN, CDR2 SVGIG (reference sequence). The CDR3 has 15 residues. The CDR3 DNA reads TGTGCCTGGAGTGATCAGTTGGGGGGACTTTCACCCCTCCACTTT. This sequence encodes CAWSDQLGGLSPLHF.

CDR3 coding DNA: TGTGCCAGCAGTTACAGTGGGCCAGGGGGTTTGGGTGAGCAGTTCTTC. This sequence encodes CASSYSGPGGLGEQFF. The gene calls are TRBV6-5 and TRBJ2-1; 7 bases are shared with TRBD1. Germline V gene data show CDR1 as MNHEY and CDR2 as SVGAGI. The CDR3 consists of 16 residues. V was clipped by 2 bases and J by 9 bases; unmatched bases: 13.

The genes are TRBV11-1 and TRBJ2-2, with D unresolved. Germline CDR1 SGHAT, CDR2 FQDESV (reference sequence). CDR3 size: 11 residues. The ends were cut back, 6 bases at V and 7 bases at J, with 6 bases in the middle. This CDR3 reads CASSSYGELFF. CDR3 DNA sequence: TGTGCCAGCAGTTCCTACGGGGAGCTGTTTTTT.

J is TRBJ1-3 and V is TRBV5-6; D is undetermined. The CDR3 totals 15 residues. V gave up 3 bases and J gave up 4 bases, with 14 bases separating them. Germline assignment: CDR1 SGHDT and CDR2 YYEEEE. CDR3 residues: CASSSGNSPGNTIYF. The CDR3 coding sequence is TGTGCCAGCAGCTCGGGAAACAGCCCAGGAAACACCATATATTTT.

This sequence joins TRBV10-3 and TRBJ1-6; unclear D gene. Per germline, CDR1 ENHRY and CDR2 SYGVKD. V was pared by 2 bases and J by 1 base, with 12 bases between. This CDR3 contains 17 residues. DNA of the CDR3: TGTGCCATCAGTGAGAGTTTGGGATGGTCCTATAATTCACCCCTCCACTTT. Protein product: CAISESLGWSYNSPLHF.

The chain is built from TRBV11-1 and TRBJ2-5; the match to TRBD2 covers 10 bases. The germline CDR1 and CDR2 sequences are SGHAT and FQDESV (reference sequence). The CDR3 is 16 residues long. The V gene end was trimmed by 2 bases and the J gene end by 5 bases; junction bases not matched to a gene: 8. CDR3 in DNA: TGTGCCAGCAGCTTACCACAGCGGGGGGGCGAGGAGACCCAGTACTTC. It translates to CASSLPQRGGEETQYF.

The chain couples TRBV5-1 to TRBJ2-7, with a tentative D call TRBD2 (6 bases). With 4 bases removed from V and 7 bases from J, the gap between germline ends came to 27 bases. The V gene's germline CDR1 is SGHRS and CDR2 YFSETQ. This CDR3 comprises 17 residues. CDR3 DNA: TGCGCCAGCAGCCCGGAGGTCCCTCTAGCGCGTCTGGGGGAGCAGTACTTC. Translating gives CASSPEVPLARLGEQYF.